This T cell receptor (beta chain) comes out of a study of blood T cell repertoires in COVID-19. Germline CDR1 is LNHNV and CDR2 is YYDKDF (reference sequence). Trimming shortened V by 1 base and J by 0 bases, and 18 bases separated the two germline ends. This CDR3 region has 19 residues. This table comes from immunoSEQ multiplex PCR, and its TCRdb copy is limited to in-frame clones, with some not included. The sample holds more than 200,000 clones, approximately 88% seen once. The rearrangement links TRBV15 to TRBJ2-2; tentatively, D is TRBD2 (6 bases). Sample: peripheral blood. The clonotype comes from a man aged 40-50 years with acute or convalescent COVID-19. CDR3 sequence reads: CATSRGLASVTANTGELFF. CDR3 coding DNA: TGTGCCACCAGCAGAGGCCTGGCTAGCGTGACTGCGAACACCGGGGAGCTGTTTTTT.